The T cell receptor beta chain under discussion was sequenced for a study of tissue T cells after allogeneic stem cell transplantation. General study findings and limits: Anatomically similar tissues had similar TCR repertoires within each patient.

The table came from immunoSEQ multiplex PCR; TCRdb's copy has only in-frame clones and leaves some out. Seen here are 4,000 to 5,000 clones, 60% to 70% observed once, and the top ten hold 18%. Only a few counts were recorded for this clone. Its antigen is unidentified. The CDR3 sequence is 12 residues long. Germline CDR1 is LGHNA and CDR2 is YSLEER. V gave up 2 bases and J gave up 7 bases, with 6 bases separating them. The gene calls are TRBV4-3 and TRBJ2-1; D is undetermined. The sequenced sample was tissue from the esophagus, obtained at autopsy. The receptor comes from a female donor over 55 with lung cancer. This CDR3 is CASSQSVNEQFF. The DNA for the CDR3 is TGCGCCAGCAGCCAATCAGTAAATGAGCAGTTCTTC.